One sample yielded the 4 T cell receptor beta chains listed below, sequenced in a study of human T cells and chemical hapten exposure. Indicated time point: patch test 2, 6 weeks after DPC sensitization. Treatment: therapeutic diphenylcyclopropenone sensitization with weekly scalp DPC. A single record per CDR3 protein comes from TCRdb applying MiXCR to the RACE reads. The repertoire holds about 95,000 distinct CDR3 sequences, about 10% seen once, with 3.2% in the top ten. The source was whole blood, collected in connection with sensitization to the hapten diphenylcyclopropenone (DPC). The receptors were gathered from a woman aged 40 to 50 with alopecia areata. Some clones in this sample may be carry-over from other donors' samples.

This clonotype was observed a handful of times. A read error is possible here, since a much larger clone lies one base away. V gene TRBV11-2 combines with J gene TRBJ2-1; D is possibly TRBD1 or TRBD2 (5 bases each). Germline V gene sequence: CDR1 SGHAT, CDR2 FQNNGV. The CDR3 extends over 11 amino acids. The V end was cut by 3 bases, the J end by 9 bases, with 6 bases between. In DNA form, the CDR3 reads TGTGCCAGCAGCTTTGGGGGTGAGCAGTTCTTC. It yields the protein CASSFGGEQFF. The whole variable domain, remainder taken from reference TRBV11-2 and TRBJ2-1, is EAGVAQSPRYKIIEKRQSVAFWCNPISGHATLYWYQQILGQGPKLLIQFQNNGVVDDSQLPKDRFSAERLKGVDSTLKIQPAKLEDSAVYLCASSFGGEQFFGPGTRLTVL.

This clonotype has at least ten counts. This chain's CDR3 is CSASSLAGGTDTQYF. The DNA for the CDR3 is TGCAGTGCTAGCTCTCTAGCGGGAGGGACAGATACGCAGTATTTT. The gene calls are TRBV20-1 and TRBJ2-3; TRBD2 matches 12 bases. Germline V gene sequence: CDR1 DFQATT, CDR2 SNEGSKA (reference sequence). CDR3 length: 15 residues. J was trimmed by 3 bases and V by 3 bases; bases with no gene match: 4.

There are many counts of this clonotype. V is TRBV7-2 and J is TRBJ2-5, with 9 positions matching TRBD1. The germline V gene encodes CDR1 SGHTA and CDR2 FQGNSA. The CDR3 spans 15 residues. Trimming took 5 bases from V and 1 from J; bases not matched to a gene: 5. CDR3 bases: TGTGCCAGCAGCCGGGACAGGGTAGTCCAAGAGACCCAGTACTTC. Protein product: CASSRDRVVQETQYF.

The chain carries TRBV27 and TRBJ1-2, with D possibly matching TRBD1 (6 bases). The CDR3 contains 13 residues. Germline lookup yields CDR1 MNHEY and CDR2 SMNVEV (reference sequence). V dropped 2 bases and J dropped 5 bases, with 9 bases sitting between them. This CDR3 is CASSLSQGYGYTF. The CDR3, as DNA: TGTGCCAGCAGTTTAAGTCAGGGGTATGGCTACACCTTC.